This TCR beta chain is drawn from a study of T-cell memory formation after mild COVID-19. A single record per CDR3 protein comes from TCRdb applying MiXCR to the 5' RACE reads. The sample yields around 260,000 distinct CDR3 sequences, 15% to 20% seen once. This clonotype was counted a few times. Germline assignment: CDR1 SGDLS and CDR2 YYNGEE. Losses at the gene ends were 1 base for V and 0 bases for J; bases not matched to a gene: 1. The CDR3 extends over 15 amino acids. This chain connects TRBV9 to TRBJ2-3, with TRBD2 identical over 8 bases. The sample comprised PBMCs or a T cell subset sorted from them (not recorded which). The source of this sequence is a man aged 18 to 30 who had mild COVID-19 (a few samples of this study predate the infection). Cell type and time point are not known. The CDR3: CASSVIAGSTDTQYF. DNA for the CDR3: TGTGCCAGCAGCGTAATAGCGGGGAGCACAGATACGCAGTATTTT.